Here is one T cell receptor (beta chain) with its context. The sample comes from a study of blood T cell repertoires in COVID-19. The protocol was immunoSEQ multiplex PCR, while the TCRdb copy is restricted to in-frame clones and leaves out a portion. The table lists about 120,000 clones, about three quarters of them singletons. The CDR3 loop spans 15 amino acids. V gave up 1 base and J gave up 2 bases, with 8 bases separating them. Looked up from germline, CDR1 is SEHNR and CDR2 is FQNEAQ (reference sequence). This chain connects TRBV7-9 to TRBJ2-2; D gene unclear. Sequencing was done on a sample of peripheral blood. The TCR comes from a human donor with acute or convalescent COVID-19. The donor label of this sample is uncertain. The CDR3: CASSLGDTNTGELFF. The CDR3 region has the DNA TGTGCCAGCAGCTTAGGCGACACCAACACCGGGGAGCTGTTTTTT.